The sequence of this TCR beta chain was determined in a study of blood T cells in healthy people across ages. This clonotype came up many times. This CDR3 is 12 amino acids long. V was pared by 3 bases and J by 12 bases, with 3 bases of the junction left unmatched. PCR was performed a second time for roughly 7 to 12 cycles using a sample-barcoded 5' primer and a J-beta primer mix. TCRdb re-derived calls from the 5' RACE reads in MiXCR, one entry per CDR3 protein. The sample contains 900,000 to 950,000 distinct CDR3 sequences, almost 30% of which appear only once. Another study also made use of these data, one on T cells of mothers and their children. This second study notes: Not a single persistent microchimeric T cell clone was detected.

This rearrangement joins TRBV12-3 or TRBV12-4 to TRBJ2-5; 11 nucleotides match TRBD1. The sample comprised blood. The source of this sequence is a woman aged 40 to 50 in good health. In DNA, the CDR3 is TGTGCCAGCAGTTTGTCGGGACAGGGGGAGTACTTC. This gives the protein CASSLSGQGEYF.